Listed below are T cell receptor beta chains from one sample, sequenced in a study of T-cell reconstitution after alpha-beta-depleted transplantation in children. TCRdb passed the PCR reads through MiXCR, listing each CDR3 protein once. The repertoire holds 450,000 to 500,000 distinct CDR3 sequences, with about 12% as singletons. The sequencing used PBMCs from the stem cell graft donor, collected from the stem cell graft. These receptors all stem from a human donor who donated a stem cell graft to a child with combined immunodeficiency. Each CDR3 is given with its conserved first and last residue. D genes are given only for firm matches. Not all rows give a size; the values are once, few, many and, for expanded clones, a class.

j_call d_call v_call clone_size cdr3_aa cdr3_nt
TRBJ2-2 TRBD2 TRBV5-1 . CASSLDGTITHGELFF TGCGCCAGCAGCTTAGATGGGACTATCACCCACGGGGAGCTGTTTTTT
TRBJ1-6 . TRBV7-9 few CASSLVGGTSPLHF TGTGCCAGCAGCTTAGTAGGGGGTACGTCACCCCTCCACTTT
TRBJ2-1 TRBD2 TRBV20-1 few CSAGPASSGLAGPYNEQFF TGCAGTGCAGGCCCCGCGAGCTCGGGACTAGCGGGACCCTACAATGAGCAGTTCTTC
TRBJ2-1 . TRBV19 . CASTAKPPNEQFF TGTGCCAGTACAGCAAAACCCCCGAATGAGCAGTTCTTC
TRBJ2-5 . TRBV11-1 many CASGRDIQETQYF TGTGCCAGCGGCCGGGACATACAAGAGACCCAGTACTTC
TRBJ1-2 TRBD1 TRBV7-8 few CASGRRGDVGGYTF TGTGCCAGCGGACGCAGGGGGGACGTTGGGGGCTACACCTTC
TRBJ2-7 TRBD2 TRBV7-9 . CASSPPLAAYEQYF TGTGCCAGCAGCCCCCCCCTAGCGGCCTACGAGCAGTACTTC
TRBJ1-6 . TRBV12-3/TRBV12-4 . CASTRALLGDNSPLHF TGTGCCAGCACGCGGGCTCTACTAGGAGATAATTCACCCCTCCACTTT
TRBJ2-3 TRBD2 TRBV6-1 many CASSRGSGISDTQYF TGTGCCAGCAGTCGCGGCAGCGGGATTTCAGATACGCAGTATTTT
TRBJ2-7 . TRBV7-9 few CASRQAQSSYEQYF TGTGCCAGCAGACAGGCTCAGAGCTCCTACGAGCAGTACTTC
TRBJ2-1 . TRBV2 few CASSGTPLYNEQFF TGTGCCAGCAGTGGGACTCCACTCTACAATGAGCAGTTCTTC
TRBJ2-3 TRBD2 TRBV28 . CASSPPGTSGGSTDTQYF TGTGCCAGCAGTCCCCCCGGGACTAGCGGGGGGTCCACAGATACGCAGTATTTT
TRBJ2-2 . TRBV5-1 . CASSLVGYNTGELFF TGCGCCAGCAGCTTGGTAGGGTACAACACCGGGGAGCTGTTTTTT
TRBJ2-1 . TRBV12-3/TRBV12-4 few CASSPGPNADEQFF TGTGCCAGCAGTCCGGGACCCAATGCCGATGAGCAGTTCTTC
TRBJ2-7 . TRBV21-1 few CASSKVAGTGSYEQYF TGTGCCAGCAGCAAAGTCGCGGGGACAGGATCCTACGAGCAGTACTTC
TRBJ2-1 TRBD1 TRBV15 many CATSRDGGQGYNEQFF TGTGCCACCAGCAGAGATGGGGGACAGGGATACAATGAGCAGTTCTTC
TRBJ1-4 . TRBV11-2 few CASSLEWLGGNEKLFF TGTGCCAGCAGCTTAGAGTGGCTTGGGGGCAATGAAAAACTGTTTTTT
TRBJ2-3 TRBD2 TRBV30 . CAWGLAGGYTDTQYF TGTGCCTGGGGACTAGCGGGGGGGTACACAGATACGCAGTATTTT
TRBJ1-2 . TRBV12-3/TRBV12-4 . CASREDPYGYTF TGTGCCAGCCGGGAGGACCCCTATGGCTACACCTTC
TRBJ1-1 . TRBV12-3/TRBV12-4 . CASSRESPGTEAFF TGTGCCAGCAGCAGGGAGAGCCCGGGCACTGAAGCTTTCTTT